This T cell receptor beta chain appears in the sequencing data of a study of shared clonotypes between healthy human individuals. This clone appeared a single time. This CDR3 comprises 12 residues. Deletions cut 4 bases from V and 8 bases from J, with 10 bases between. The germline gives CDR1 MGHRA, CDR2 YSYEKL. The repertoire was sequenced with immunoSEQ multiplex PCR; TCRdb's copy has only in-frame clones and lacks some. This sample has roughly 2.1 million clones, with 93% found just once. Terminally differentiated effector memory CD45RA+ cells were left out of the naive CD8 fraction, which was CD45RO-negative and positively selected for CCR7.

The chain joins TRBV4-1 to TRBJ2-3, with D perhaps given as TRBD1 or TRBD2 (5 bases each). The clonotype originates from a man aged 18 to 29 in good health. Some clones in this sample may be carry-over from other donors' samples. The sequencing sample was made of naive CD8+ T cells from PBMCs. CDR3 in DNA: TGCGCCAGCAGCCCGATGGGGACTACGCAGTATTTT. Protein sequence: CASSPMGTTQYF.